This is a list of T cell receptor beta chains from one sample in a study of blood T cell repertoires in COVID-19. Assay used: immunoSEQ multiplex PCR; TCRdb lists only in-frame clones, some missing. The sample has over 120,000 clones, approximately 91% seen once. Input material: peripheral blood. These receptors came from a man in his 70s with acute or convalescent COVID-19. Each CDR3 is given with its conserved first and last residue. The D gene is left open where the match is weak. Rows give clone size only sometimes, using once, few, many, or a class for an expanded clone.

v_call	j_call	d_call	clone_size	cdr3_aa	cdr3_nt
TRBV6-5	TRBJ1-1	TRBD1	NA	CASVLQGDSTEAFF	TGTGCCAGCGTGCTACAGGGGGATAGCACTGAAGCTTTCTTT
TRBV3-1/TRBV3-2	TRBJ2-7	NA	once	CASSQNRNYEQYF	TGTGCCAGCAGTCAAAACAGGAACTACGAGCAGTACTTC
TRBV7-8	TRBJ2-2	TRBD2	NA	CASSRTSGELFF	TGTGCCAGCAGCCGGACTAGCGGGGAGCTGTTTTTT
TRBV7-2	TRBJ2-5	NA	NA	CASSPPSLAPVRETQYF	TGTGCCAGCAGCCCGCCTAGCCTAGCGCCAGTCCGGGAGACCCAGTACTTC
TRBV28	TRBJ2-1	TRBD2	NA	CASSLAGVGNEQFF	TGTGCCAGCAGTCTAGCGGGAGTAGGTAATGAGCAGTTCTTC
TRBV6-5	TRBJ1-4	NA	NA	CASSYSPVREKLFF	TGTGCCAGCAGTTACTCACCCGTGAGGGAAAAACTGTTTTTT
TRBV5-4	TRBJ1-6	TRBD1	NA	CASSLGAGQGYSPLHF	TGTGCCAGCAGCTTGGGCGCGGGACAGGGGTACTCACCCCTCCACTTT
TRBV5-1	TRBJ2-4	TRBD1	NA	CASSGQGEGIQYF	TGCGCCAGCTCCGGACAGGGGGAGGGCATTCAGTACTTC
TRBV6-5	TRBJ1-1	NA	few	CASSTLSRSEAFF	TGTGCCAGCAGCACTCTTTCTCGGTCTGAAGCTTTCTTT
TRBV5-1	TRBJ1-1	NA	NA	CASSLVGGDTEAFF	TGCGCCAGCAGCTTGGTAGGAGGGGACACTGAAGCTTTCTTT
TRBV3-1/TRBV3-2	TRBJ2-3	TRBD1	NA	CASSQGGTGRTYF	TGTGCCAGCAGCCAAGGTGGGACAGGGAGGACGTATTTT
TRBV7-6	TRBJ2-7	NA	NA	CASSLAGQGSYPYEQYF	TGTGCCAGCAGCTTAGCGGGGCAGGGGTCCTACCCCTACGAGCAGTACTTC
TRBV5-1	TRBJ1-2	TRBD1	once	CASSSRQGRYGYTF	TGCGCCAGCAGCTCCAGACAGGGGAGGTATGGCTACACCTTC
TRBV7-9	TRBJ1-1	TRBD1	NA	CASSIGQGRNTEAFF	TGTGCCAGCAGCATAGGACAGGGGAGGAACACTGAAGCTTTCTTT
TRBV25-1	TRBJ1-1	NA	NA	CASRLDSDTEAFF	TGTGCCAGCCGTCTTGACAGTGACACTGAAGCTTTCTTT
TRBV6-5	TRBJ1-1	TRBD1	NA	CASRLTGLSSEAFF	TGTGCCAGCAGGCTGACAGGGCTAAGTTCCGAAGCTTTCTTT
TRBV6-5	TRBJ2-2	TRBD1	NA	CASRGQANTGELFF	TGTGCCAGCCGGGGACAGGCGAACACCGGGGAGCTGTTTTTT
TRBV3-1/TRBV3-2	TRBJ2-3	TRBD2	NA	CASSLTSGGWTDTQYF	TGTGCCAGCAGCCTCACTAGCGGGGGGTGGACAGATACGCAGTATTTT
TRBV9	TRBJ1-1	TRBD1	NA	CASSVDRDTEAFF	TGTGCCAGCAGCGTCGACAGGGACACTGAAGCTTTCTTT
TRBV24-1	TRBJ2-1	TRBD2	NA	CATSASEAGGPWNEQFF	TGTGCCACCAGTGCCTCTGAAGCGGGAGGGCCGTGGAATGAGCAGTTCTTC
TRBV23-1	TRBJ1-2	TRBD1	NA	CASSQSPDRVHGYTF	TGCGCCAGCAGTCAATCACCCGACAGGGTTCACGGCTACACCTTC
TRBV6-1	TRBJ2-7	NA	NA	CASSEPGAHEQYF	TGTGCCAGCAGTGAGCCGGGAGCTCACGAGCAGTACTTC
TRBV10-3	TRBJ2-2	NA	NA	CAISVNTGELFF	TGTGCCATCAGTGTAAACACCGGGGAGCTGTTTTTT
TRBV27	TRBJ2-3	NA	NA	CASSLRSGYTDTQYF	TGTGCCAGCAGTTTACGCTCGGGTTACACAGATACGCAGTATTTT
TRBV7-3	TRBJ2-3	TRBD2	NA	CASSVSGRADTQYF	TGTGCCAGCAGCGTTAGCGGGAGAGCAGATACGCAGTATTTT
TRBV7-9	TRBJ1-2	TRBD1	NA	CASSSSGTDYGYTF	TGTGCCAGCAGCTCGTCCGGGACAGACTATGGCTACACCTTC
TRBV12-2	TRBJ1-2	NA	NA	CASRLVDPPRLNTF	TGTGCAAGTCGCTTAGTAGACCCCCCGCGGTTAAACACCTTC
TRBV6-1	TRBJ2-1	NA	NA	CASSSPGGSRFF	TGTGCCAGCAGTTCCCCCGGGGGATCGAGGTTCTTC
TRBV3-1/TRBV3-2	TRBJ2-3	NA	once	CASSQVYTDTQYF	TGTGCCAGCAGCCAAGTTTACACAGATACGCAGTATTTT
TRBV7-9	TRBJ1-2	TRBD1	NA	CASSSAGQGDGYTF	TGTGCCAGCAGCTCGGCAGGCCAGGGGGATGGCTACACCTTC
TRBV3-1/TRBV3-2	TRBJ1-2	NA	few	CASSQASGWGYTF	TGTGCCAGCAGCCAAGCGTCAGGGTGGGGCTACACCTTC
TRBV12-3/TRBV12-4	TRBJ1-2	NA	few	CASRGGAQYGYTF	TGTGCCAGCCGTGGGGGGGCGCAGTATGGCTACACCTTC
TRBV5-4	TRBJ2-4	NA	NA	CASSNQGIQYF	TGTGCCAGCAGCAATCAGGGTATTCAGTACTTC
TRBV6-6	TRBJ1-2	NA	NA	CASSRDSYGYTF	TGTGCCAGCAGCCGCGACAGCTATGGCTACACCTTC
TRBV18	TRBJ1-2	NA	NA	CASSPLGAEPNYGYTF	TGTGCCAGCTCACCCTTAGGGGCCGAACCCAACTATGGCTACACCTTC
TRBV25-1	TRBJ2-2	NA	NA	CASSGSVLNTGELFF	TGTGCCAGCAGTGGATCGGTTCTGAACACCGGGGAGCTGTTTTTT
TRBV6-4	TRBJ1-5	NA	few	CASSEGAGQPQHF	TGTGCCAGCAGTGAGGGGGCAGGACAGCCCCAGCATTTT
TRBV5-1	TRBJ1-2	TRBD1	once	CASSLGRGDGYTF	TGCGCCAGCAGCTTGGGCAGGGGGGATGGCTACACCTTC
TRBV6-6	TRBJ2-1	TRBD2	NA	CASRPAGSYNEQFF	TGTGCCAGCAGGCCAGCGGGGTCCTACAATGAGCAGTTCTTC
TRBV6-5	TRBJ1-1	TRBD1	NA	CASRSWGQGFTEAFF	TGTGCCAGCAGATCATGGGGACAGGGCTTCACTGAAGCTTTCTTT
TRBV2	TRBJ2-5	TRBD2	NA	CASGTSGGKTQYF	TGTGCCAGCGGAACTAGCGGGGGAAAGACCCAGTACTTC
TRBV5-4	TRBJ2-1	TRBD2	NA	CASSLAGLAGVNEQFF	TGTGCCAGCAGCTTGGCCGGGCTAGCGGGAGTTAATGAGCAGTTCTTC
TRBV19	TRBJ2-1	TRBD2	once	CASSIFPSGSGEQFF	TGTGCCAGTAGTATCTTTCCTAGCGGGAGCGGTGAGCAGTTCTTC
TRBV5-4	TRBJ1-6	TRBD1	NA	CASRPGQDNSPLHF	TGTGCCAGCAGGCCGGGACAGGATAATTCACCCCTCCACTTT
TRBV7-3	TRBJ2-2	NA	NA	CASSLSIGGNTGELFF	TGTGCCAGCAGCTTATCCATCGGCGGGAACACCGGGGAGCTGTTTTTT
TRBV5-5	TRBJ1-5	NA	NA	CASSLGQGGQPQHF	TGTGCCAGCAGCTTGGGTCAGGGAGGTCAGCCCCAGCATTTT
TRBV28	TRBJ2-1	TRBD2	few	CASSLPLAGVYNEQFF	TGTGCCAGCAGTTTACCACTAGCGGGGGTTTACAATGAGCAGTTCTTC
TRBV9	TRBJ2-2	NA	NA	CASSVVSVGGELFF	TGTGCCAGCAGCGTAGTTAGCGTTGGCGGGGAGCTGTTTTTT
TRBV7-9	TRBJ1-6	TRBD1	NA	CASSLGDREGSPLHF	TGTGCCAGCAGCTTGGGTGACAGGGAAGGCTCACCCCTCCACTTT
TRBV5-5	TRBJ1-5	TRBD1	NA	CASSLVSTGVGNQPQHF	TGTGCCAGCAGCTTGGTATCGACAGGGGTCGGCAATCAGCCCCAGCATTTT
TRBV3-1/TRBV3-2	TRBJ2-7	TRBD1	once	CASSQDDRGNLYEQYF	TGTGCCAGCAGCCAAGACGACAGGGGCAATCTCTACGAGCAGTACTTC